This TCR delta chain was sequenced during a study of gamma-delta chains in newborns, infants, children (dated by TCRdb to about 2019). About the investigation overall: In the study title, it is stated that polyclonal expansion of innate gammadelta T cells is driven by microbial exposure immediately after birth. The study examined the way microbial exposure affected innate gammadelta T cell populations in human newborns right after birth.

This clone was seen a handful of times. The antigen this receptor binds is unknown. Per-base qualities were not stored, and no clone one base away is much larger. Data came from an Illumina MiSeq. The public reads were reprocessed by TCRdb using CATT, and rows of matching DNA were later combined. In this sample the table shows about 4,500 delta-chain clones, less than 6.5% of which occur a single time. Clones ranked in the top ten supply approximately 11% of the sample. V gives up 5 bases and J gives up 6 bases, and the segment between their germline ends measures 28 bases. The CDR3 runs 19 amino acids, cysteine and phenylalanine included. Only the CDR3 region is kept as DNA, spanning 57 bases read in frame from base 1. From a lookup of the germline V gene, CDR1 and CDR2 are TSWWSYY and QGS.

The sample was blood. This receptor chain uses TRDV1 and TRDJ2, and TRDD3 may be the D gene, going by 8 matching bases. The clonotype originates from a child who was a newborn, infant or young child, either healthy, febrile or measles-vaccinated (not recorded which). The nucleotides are TGTGCTCTTGGGAAGGGTTTCCTACGTGAGGGGATACAAGCAGCACAACTCTTCTTT. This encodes CALGKGFLREGIQAAQLFF.